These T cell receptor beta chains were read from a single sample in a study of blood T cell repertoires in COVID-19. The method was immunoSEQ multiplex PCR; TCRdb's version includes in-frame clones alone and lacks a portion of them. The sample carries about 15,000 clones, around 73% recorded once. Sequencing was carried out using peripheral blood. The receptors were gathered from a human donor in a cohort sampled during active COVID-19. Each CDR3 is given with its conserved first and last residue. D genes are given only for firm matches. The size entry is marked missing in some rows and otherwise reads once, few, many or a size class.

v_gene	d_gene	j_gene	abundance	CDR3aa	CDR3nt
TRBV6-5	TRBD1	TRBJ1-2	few	CASSWDRKGYTF	TGTGCCAGCAGTTGGGACAGGAAGGGCTACACCTTC
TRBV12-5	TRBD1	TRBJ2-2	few	CASGFVTGDIGELFF	TGTGCTAGTGGTTTTGTCACAGGGGATATCGGGGAGCTGTTTTTT
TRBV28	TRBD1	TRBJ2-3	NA	CASSSRQGAGTDTQYF	TGTGCCAGCAGTTCGCGACAGGGGGCTGGCACAGATACGCAGTATTTT
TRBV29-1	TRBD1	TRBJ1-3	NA	CSGTGSSGNTIYF	TGCAGCGGGACAGGGAGCTCTGGAAACACCATATATTTT
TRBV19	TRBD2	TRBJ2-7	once	CASSMPGTSGDYEQYF	TGTGCCAGTAGTATGCCCGGGACTAGCGGGGACTACGAGCAGTACTTC
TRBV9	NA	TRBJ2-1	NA	CASSVVSSDYNEQFF	TGTGCCAGCAGCGTAGTCTCTAGCGATTACAATGAGCAGTTCTTC
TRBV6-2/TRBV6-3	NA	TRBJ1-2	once	CASSYPMVRGYGYTF	TGTGCCAGCAGTTACCCGATGGTTAGGGGATACGGCTACACCTTC
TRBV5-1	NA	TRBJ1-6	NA	CASSPTGPDPYNSPLHF	TGCGCCAGCAGCCCGACAGGTCCGGACCCATATAATTCACCCCTCCACTTT
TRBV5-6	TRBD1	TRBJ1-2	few	CASSFQGVDYGYTF	TGTGCCAGCAGCTTTCAGGGGGTTGACTATGGCTACACCTTC
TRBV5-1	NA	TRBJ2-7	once	CASSLDGAYEQYF	TGCGCCAGCAGCTTGGACGGGGCCTACGAGCAGTACTTC
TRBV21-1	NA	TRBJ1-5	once	CASRAQGAPYSNQPQHF	TGTGCCAGCAGGGCCCAGGGGGCCCCATATAGCAATCAGCCCCAGCATTTT
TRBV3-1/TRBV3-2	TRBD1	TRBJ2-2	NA	CASSPSGGSGELFF	TGTGCCAGCAGCCCTTCAGGGGGTTCCGGGGAGCTGTTTTTT
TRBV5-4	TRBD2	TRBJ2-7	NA	CASSHNSGRSHEQYF	TGTGCCAGCAGCCATAATAGCGGGAGAAGCCACGAGCAGTACTTC
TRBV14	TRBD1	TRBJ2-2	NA	CASSQVGGTRSNTGELFF	TGTGCCAGCAGCCAAGTAGGGGGCACCCGCTCGAACACCGGGGAGCTGTTTTTT
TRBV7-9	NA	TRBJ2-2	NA	CASSPHRAGELFF	TGTGCCAGCAGCCCGCACAGGGCCGGGGAGCTGTTTTTT
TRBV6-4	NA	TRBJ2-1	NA	CASSRDGVSYNEQFF	TGTGCCAGCAGTCGTGACGGAGTCTCCTACAATGAGCAGTTCTTC
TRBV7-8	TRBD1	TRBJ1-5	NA	CASSLEVQGADQPQHF	TGTGCCAGCAGCTTAGAGGTCCAGGGGGCCGATCAGCCCCAGCATTTT
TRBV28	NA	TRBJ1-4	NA	CASTTYRATNEKLFF	TGTGCCAGCACCACGTACAGGGCAACTAATGAAAAACTGTTTTTT
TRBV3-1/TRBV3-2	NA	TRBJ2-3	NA	CASSPSRSTDTQYF	TGTGCCAGCAGCCCCTCTCGGAGCACAGATACGCAGTATTTT
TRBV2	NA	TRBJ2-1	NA	CASSGGGPEQFF	TGTGCCAGCAGTGGGGGGGGCCCGGAGCAGTTCTTC
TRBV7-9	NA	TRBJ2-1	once	CASSFGSSGVNEQFF	TGTGCCAGCAGCTTCGGGTCATCCGGGGTAAATGAGCAGTTCTTC
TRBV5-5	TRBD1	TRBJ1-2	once	CASSSTRGQLNYGYTF	TGTGCCAGCAGCTCAACTAGGGGACAGCTTAACTATGGCTACACCTTC
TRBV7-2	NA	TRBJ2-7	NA	CASSPRFSDEQYF	TGTGCCAGCAGCCCTAGGTTCAGCGACGAGCAGTACTTC
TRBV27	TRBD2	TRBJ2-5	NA	CASMRQGTSVGETQYF	TGTGCCAGCATGCGCCAGGGGACTAGCGTTGGGGAGACCCAGTACTTC
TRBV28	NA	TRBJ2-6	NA	CASSFGVETGANVLTF	TGTGCCAGCAGTTTCGGGGTAGAAACTGGGGCCAACGTCCTGACTTTC
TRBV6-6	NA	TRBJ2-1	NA	CASSINYNEQFF	TGTGCCAGCAGTATAAATTACAATGAGCAGTTCTTC
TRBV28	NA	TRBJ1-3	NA	CASREGGSGNTIYF	TGTGCCAGCAGAGAAGGGGGCTCTGGAAACACCATATATTTT
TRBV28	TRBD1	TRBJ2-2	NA	CASSLGQGGTGELFF	TGTGCCAGCAGTTTAGGACAGGGGGGCACCGGGGAGCTGTTTTTT
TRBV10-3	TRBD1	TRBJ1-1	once	CAISERGDSGTEAFF	TGTGCCATCAGTGAGCGAGGGGACAGTGGCACTGAAGCTTTCTTT
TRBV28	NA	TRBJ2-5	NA	CASSFPLGRGEETQYF	TGTGCCAGCAGTTTCCCTCTTGGAAGGGGTGAGGAGACCCAGTACTTC
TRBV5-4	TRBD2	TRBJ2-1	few	CASSVSGGQGNEQFF	TGTGCCAGCAGCGTTAGCGGGGGGCAGGGGAATGAGCAGTTCTTC
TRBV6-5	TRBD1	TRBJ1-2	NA	CASSRQGPYGYTF	TGTGCCAGCAGTCGACAGGGCCCTTACGGCTACACCTTC
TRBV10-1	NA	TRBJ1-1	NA	CASSESPGTEAFF	TGCGCCAGCAGTGAGTCACCGGGGACTGAAGCTTTCTTT
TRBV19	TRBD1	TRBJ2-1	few	CASSLPGTGREQFF	TGTGCCAGTAGCCTTCCCGGGACAGGGAGGGAGCAGTTCTTC
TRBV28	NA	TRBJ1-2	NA	CASGYRDTPRYTF	TGTGCCAGCGGATACCGGGACACCCCCCGCTACACCTTC
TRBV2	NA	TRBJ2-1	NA	CASSVRVYNEQFF	TGTGCCAGCAGTGTCCGAGTCTACAATGAGCAGTTCTTC
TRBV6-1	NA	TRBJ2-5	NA	CASSVVKAETKETQYF	TGTGCCAGCAGTGTAGTAAAAGCGGAAACCAAAGAGACCCAGTACTTC
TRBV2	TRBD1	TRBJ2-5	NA	CASNPGQGEETQYF	TGTGCCAGCAACCCGGGACAGGGCGAAGAGACCCAGTACTTC
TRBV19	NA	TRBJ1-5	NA	CASSISGGDYGQPQHF	TGTGCCAGTAGTATTTCAGGAGGGGATTACGGTCAGCCCCAGCATTTT
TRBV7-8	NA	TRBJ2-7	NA	CASSLVADSSYEQYF	TGTGCCAGCAGCTTAGTGGCAGACAGTAGCTACGAGCAGTACTTC
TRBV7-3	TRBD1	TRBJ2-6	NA	CASSLTGTVSGANVLTF	TGTGCCAGCAGCTTAACGGGGACAGTCTCTGGGGCCAACGTCCTGACTTTC
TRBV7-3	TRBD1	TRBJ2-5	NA	CASSPLGQGETQYF	TGTGCCAGCAGCCCCCTGGGACAGGGGGAGACCCAGTACTTC
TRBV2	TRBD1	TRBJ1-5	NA	CASRDGTGGYQPQHF	TGTGCCAGCAGAGACGGGACAGGGGGATATCAGCCCCAGCATTTT
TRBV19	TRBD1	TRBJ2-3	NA	CASSKSGQGRDTQYF	TGTGCCAGTAGTAAGTCGGGACAGGGGAGAGATACGCAGTATTTT
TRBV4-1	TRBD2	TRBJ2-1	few	CASSQELTSGGRDEQFF	TGCGCCAGCAGCCAAGAATTGACTAGCGGGGGAAGGGATGAGCAGTTCTTC
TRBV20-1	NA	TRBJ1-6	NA	CSASTPADNSPLHF	TGCAGTGCTAGTACCCCGGCGGATAATTCACCCCTCCACTTT
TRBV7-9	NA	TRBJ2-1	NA	CASSLRQVGEVNEQFF	TGTGCCAGCAGCTTAAGACAAGTGGGAGAGGTCAATGAGCAGTTCTTC
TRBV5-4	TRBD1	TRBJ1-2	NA	CASSLHRGLSLNYGYTF	TGTGCCAGCAGCCTCCACAGGGGTCTTTCCCTTAACTATGGCTACACCTTC
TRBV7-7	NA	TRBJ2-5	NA	CASSPKNWAAGKTQYF	TGTGCCAGCAGCCCAAAAAACTGGGCAGCTGGAAAGACCCAGTACTTC
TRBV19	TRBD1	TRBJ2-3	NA	CASSSTGPRGPTDTQYF	TGTGCCAGTAGTTCCACGGGACCCAGGGGGCCCACAGATACGCAGTATTTT